The 28 T cell receptor beta chains below all came from one sample that was sequenced in a study of OX40 agonist ivuxolimab in advanced cancers. The data were produced by immunoSEQ multiplex PCR, yet TCRdb's version contains in-frame clones alone and is incomplete. This sample has tens of thousands of clones, with approximately 86% found just once. This specimen was CD4+ or CD8+ T cells sorted from blood, taken in a trial of the OX40 agonist ivuxolimab. These receptors were collected from an adult with an advanced solid tumor such as melanoma, head and neck, liver or kidney cancer.

The chain joins TRBV19 to TRBJ1-3; tentative D call: TRBD1 (5 bases). V lost 3 bases and J lost 3, with 12 bases in between. There are 15 residues in the CDR3. The germline CDR1 and CDR2 sequences are LNHDA and SQIVND (reference sequence). CDR3 sequence reads: CASSMATEVGNTIYF. The CDR3 DNA reads TGTGCCAGTAGTATGGCGACAGAAGTTGGAAACACCATATATTTT.

The chain employs TRBV19 and TRBJ2-1; 14 bases map to TRBD2. Per the germline V gene, CDR1 is LNHDA and CDR2 is SQIVND (reference sequence). The CDR3 is 17 amino acids. V lost 3 bases, J lost 3 bases, and 4 bases stayed unmatched. The CDR3 region is CASSMDGLAGGYNEQFF. In DNA form, the CDR3 reads TGTGCCAGTAGTATGGACGGACTAGCGGGGGGCTACAATGAGCAGTTCTTC.

The sample holds one count of this clone. Written as DNA, the CDR3 is TGTGCCTGGAGTGGTGGGGGTGGGGCTTTCTTT. It yields the protein CAWSGGGGAFF. The V gene is TRBV30, the J gene TRBJ1-1; TRBD1 is a possible D gene (5 bases). With 1 base removed from V and 11 bases from J, the gap between germline ends came to 11 bases. The CDR3 extends over 11 amino acids. The germline gives CDR1 GTSNPN, CDR2 SVGIG (reference sequence).

This chain uses TRBV2 with TRBJ1-1, with 9 bases matching TRBD1. CDR1 and CDR2 (germline): SNHLY, FYNNEI. The CDR3 extends over 15 amino acids. Trimming cost V 5 bases and J 4 bases; bases outside gene matches: 8. CDR3 amino acids: CASSRNRGQGTEAFF. The CDR3 nucleotides read TGTGCCAGCAGTCGTAACAGGGGGCAGGGCACTGAAGCTTTCTTT.

The chain joins TRBV6-1 to TRBJ1-5, with D maybe TRBD1 (6 bases). CDR1 and CDR2 from the germline V gene are MNHNS and SASEGT. The CDR3 length is 14 residues. The ends were cut back, 8 bases at V and 1 base at J, with 12 bases in the middle. CDR3 region: CASESGASNQPQHF. The CDR3 DNA is TGTGCCAGCGAATCAGGGGCGAGCAATCAGCCCCAGCATTTT.

V and J are TRBV2 and TRBJ2-7, with TRBD1 matching over 7 bases. Trimming cost V 6 bases and J 1 base; bases outside gene matches: 6. Looked up from germline, CDR1 is SNHLY and CDR2 is FYNNEI. This CDR3 is built from 14 residues. The CDR3 sequence is CASSVDRASYEQYF. CDR3 DNA sequence: TGTGCCAGCAGCGTTGACAGGGCGTCCTACGAGCAGTACTTC. The complete variable domain, with remaining parts taken from reference TRBV2 and TRBJ2-7, reads EPEVTQTPSHQVTQMGQEVILRCVPISNHLYFYWYRQILGQKVEFLVSFYNNEISEKSEIFDDQFSVERPDGSNFTLKIRSTKLEDSAMYFCASSVDRASYEQYFGPGTRLTVT.

The rearrangement uses TRBV19 and TRBJ2-6; no clear D. The CDR3 contains 16 residues. The V gene lost 5 bases and the J gene lost 1 base, with 12 bases spanning the gap. The germline V gene has CDR1 LNHDA and CDR2 SQIVND (reference sequence). The CDR3 DNA sequence: TGTGCCAGTAGTTTGAACGGCGGTTCTGGGGCCAACGTCCTGACTTTC. It translates to CASSLNGGSGANVLTF. The whole variable domain, filled in from reference TRBV19 and TRBJ2-6, reads DGGITQSPKYLFRKEGQNVTLSCEQNLNHDAMYWYRQDPGQGLRLIYYSQIVNDFQKGDIAEGYSVSREKKESFPLTVTSAQKNPTAFYLCASSLNGGSGANVLTFGAGSRLTVL.

The chain links TRBV7-2 to TRBJ1-1; TRBD1 is a possible D gene (5 bases). This CDR3 contains 13 residues. The germline V and J ends were trimmed by 5 bases and 6 bases, with 13 bases remaining between them. From germline, CDR1 is SGHTA and CDR2 FQGNSA. CDR3 in amino acids: CASSLQGTAEAFF. The CDR3 coding sequence is TGTGCCAGCAGCCTTCAAGGGACCGCTGAAGCTTTCTTT. The full variable domain, rest sourced from reference TRBV7-2 and TRBJ1-1, is GAGVSQSPSNKVTEKGKDVELRCDPISGHTALYWYRQSLGQGLEFLIYFQGNSAPDKSGLPSDRFSAERTGGSVSTLTIQRTQQEDSAVYLCASSLQGTAEAFFGQGTRLTVV.

CDR3 in amino acids: CASALAGRYNEQFF. CDR3 nucleotides: TGTGCCAGCGCTCTAGCGGGGAGATACAATGAGCAGTTCTTC. This chain links TRBV2 with TRBJ2-1; TRBD2 agrees at 9 bases. CDR1 is SNHLY and CDR2 is FYNNEI in the germline V gene. The CDR3 is made up of 14 amino acids. V lost 8 bases to trimming and J lost 4 bases; unmatched junction nucleotides: 6.

The count of this clone is one. The chain employs TRBV18 and TRBJ2-2, with D possibly matching TRBD2 (6 bases). This CDR3 contains 16 residues. The V gene lost 3 bases and the J gene lost 6 bases, with 17 bases spanning the gap. Per germline, CDR1 KGHSH and CDR2 LQKENI. In nucleotides, the CDR3 is TGTGCCAGCTCACCTCCCTCGGGAGTTATCCCCGGGGAGCTGTTTTTT. This codes for CASSPPSGVIPGELFF.

This sequence joins TRBV6-1 and TRBJ2-7, with 10 bases matching TRBD1. V trimming: 0 bases; J trimming: 3 bases; junction bases outside the gene matches: 11. The CDR3 sequence is 18 residues long. Germline CDR1 reads MNHNS; CDR2 reads SASEGT. Here the CDR3 DNA reads TGTGCCAGCAGTGAAGCGCTTTGGGGGACAGGGGCTTTCTACGAGCAGTACTTC. Translated: CASSEALWGTGAFYEQYF.

V usage is TRBV30 and J usage is TRBJ2-3; D uncertain. V was shortened by 0 bases and J by 0 bases, with 10 bases between the two germline ends. The CDR3 runs 15 residues. Germline CDR1 and CDR2: GTSNPN and SVGIG (reference sequence). CDR3: CAWSVVRPSTDTQYF. As DNA, the CDR3 is TGTGCCTGGAGTGTAGTGAGGCCTAGCACAGATACGCAGTATTTT.

V gene TRBV28 combines with J gene TRBJ2-7; TRBD2 aligns across 10 bases. Germline lookup yields CDR1 MDHEN and CDR2 SYDVKM. The length of the CDR3 is 16 residues. Trimming at V came to 5 bases and at J to 1 base, leaving 8 bases not matched to a gene. In DNA, the CDR3 is TGTGCCAGCAGTGCCGCGGGACTAGCGACTTCCTACGAGCAGTACTTC. It encodes CASSAAGLATSYEQYF.

The V gene is TRBV6-1, the J gene TRBJ2-3, with 9 bases that match TRBD1. Germline loops: CDR1 MNHNS, CDR2 SASEGT. The CDR3 spans 15 residues. J gave up 3 bases and V 10 bases, and 11 bases lay outside the gene matches. CDR3 coding DNA: TGTGCCATCCACAACAGGGGGCTATCGACAGATACGCAGTATTTT. Its protein is CAIHNRGLSTDTQYF.

This clone showed up just once. This chain links TRBV2 with TRBJ1-4; no clear D gene. The CDR3 totals 15 residues. Between the trimmed V and J ends, which lost 1 base and 2 bases, there was a span of 8 bases. The germline V gene has CDR1 SNHLY and CDR2 FYNNEI. The CDR3 is CASSEGMGTNEKLFF. CDR3 sequence (DNA): TGTGCCAGCAGTGAAGGGATGGGGACTAATGAAAAACTGTTTTTT.

This chain links TRBV9 with TRBJ1-3; D is uncertain. Trimming left V 0 bases short and J 0 bases short, with 7 bases between. The germline CDR1 and CDR2 sequences are SGDLS and YYNGEE. The CDR3 has 15 residues. The CDR3 here is CASSVGPYSGNTIYF. Written as DNA, the CDR3 is TGTGCCAGCAGCGTAGGGCCCTACTCTGGAAACACCATATATTTT.

The chain couples TRBV7-2 to TRBJ1-6; no clear D gene. The CDR3 consists of 14 residues. CDR1 SGHTA and CDR2 FQGNSA come from the germline V gene. Trimming took 2 bases from V and 6 from J, leaving 8 bases between them. The DNA for the CDR3 is TGTGCCAGCAGCTTAAGGCAGACTAATTCACCCCTCCACTTT. Residues: CASSLRQTNSPLHF.

V and J are TRBV7-2 and TRBJ2-3, with D possibly matching TRBD2 (6 bases). Germline CDR1 and CDR2: SGHTA and FQGNSA. The CDR3 has 16 amino acids. V was shortened by 2 bases and J by 0 bases, with 12 bases between the two germline ends. CDR3 nucleotide sequence: TGTGCCAGCAGCTTACAATTTGGGGGGAGCACAGATACGCAGTATTTT. Amino acid sequence: CASSLQFGGSTDTQYF.

This chain uses TRBV14 with TRBJ2-7; D perhaps matches TRBD2 (5 bases). The CDR3 runs 15 residues. V dropped 1 base and J dropped 5 bases, with 15 bases sitting between them. CDR1 is SGHDN and CDR2 is FVKESK in the germline V gene. CDR3 protein: CASSQVYLALDEQYF. In DNA, the CDR3 is TGTGCCAGCAGCCAAGTCTACCTAGCTCTCGACGAGCAGTACTTC.

The chain employs TRBV6-5 and TRBJ2-4, with 7 bases aligning to TRBD1. Trimming removed 9 bases from V and 9 bases from J; junction bases left unmatched: 17. The CDR3 extends over 15 amino acids. Germline V gives CDR1 MNHEY, CDR2 SVGAGI. CDR3 residues: CASKGDRTLGGIQYF. The CDR3 DNA sequence: TGTGCCAGTAAGGGGGACAGAACTCTAGGTGGCATTCAGTACTTC.

DNA of the CDR3: TGTGCCAGCAGTTACGGGGCAGCCTACGAGCAGTACTTC. Amino acids: CASSYGAAYEQYF. The genes are TRBV6-5 and TRBJ2-7; weak D call: TRBD1 (5 bases). The CDR3 is made up of 13 amino acids. V lost 2 bases and J lost 2, with 7 bases in between. Per germline, CDR1 MNHEY and CDR2 SVGAGI.

V usage is TRBV11-3 and J usage is TRBJ2-6; 9 positions match TRBD1. The ends lost 5 bases at V and 1 base at J; junction bases unmatched: 6. Germline V gene lookup returns CDR1 SGHNT and CDR2 YENEEA. This CDR3 comprises 17 residues. The CDR3 DNA sequence: TGTGCCAGCAGCACCGGGACAGGGAAGTCTGGGGCCAACGTCCTGACTTTC. Translation gives CASSTGTGKSGANVLTF.

V usage is TRBV7-9 and J usage is TRBJ2-2; no firm D call. The CDR3 spans 11 residues. The germline CDR1 and CDR2 sequences are SEHNR and FQNEAQ (reference sequence). V was trimmed by 5 bases and J by 9 bases, leaving 7 bases between them. CDR3 nucleotides: TGTGCCAGCAGCCCCGATCGGGAGCTGTTTTTT. Its translation is CASSPDRELFF.

The chain links TRBV28 to TRBJ1-2; no definite D call. Germline CDR1 and CDR2: MDHEN and SYDVKM. V was shortened by 5 bases and J by 1 base, with 17 bases between the two germline ends. The CDR3 contains 16 residues. CDR3 sequence reads: CASSRNTVVFNYGYTF. The CDR3, as DNA: TGTGCCAGCAGTCGCAATACAGTGGTCTTTAACTATGGCTACACCTTC.

The V and J genes are TRBV28 and TRBJ1-1; D not resolved. The CDR3 is 13 amino acids. Germline V gene sequence: CDR1 MDHEN, CDR2 SYDVKM. Trimming pared 2 bases from V and 1 base from J, leaving 5 bases between. The DNA for the CDR3 is TGTGCCAGCAGTTTAACGGAGAACACTGAAGCTTTCTTT. Protein: CASSLTENTEAFF.

The V and J genes are TRBV7-6 and TRBJ2-7; TRBD2 matches at 7 bases. The CDR3 sequence is 15 residues long. The trim removed 0 bases at V and 2 bases at J, leaving 4 bases unmatched. Germline V gene sequence: CDR1 SGHVS, CDR2 FNYEAQ. This CDR3 reads CASSLASGATYEQYF. The CDR3, as DNA: TGTGCCAGCAGCTTAGCCAGCGGGGCCACCTACGAGCAGTACTTC.

The chain is built from TRBV5-6 and TRBJ1-1, with no clear D. CDR1 SGHDT and CDR2 YYEEEE come from the germline V gene. The CDR3 sequence is 14 residues long. V was clipped by 2 bases and J by 1 base, with 9 bases between them. The CDR3 DNA reads as TGTGCCAGCAGCTTATACACAGAGAACACTGAAGCTTTCTTT. This encodes CASSLYTENTEAFF. The full variable domain, rest sourced from reference TRBV5-6 and TRBJ1-1, is DAGVTQSPTHLIKTRGQQVTLRCSPKSGHDTVSWYQQALGQGPQFIFQYYEEEERQRGNFPDRFSGHQFPNYSSELNVNALLLGDSALYLCASSLYTENTEAFFGQGTRLTVV.

V gene TRBV30 combines with J gene TRBJ1-4; TRBD1 agrees at 7 bases. CDR3 size: 14 residues. Germline CDR1 is GTSNPN and CDR2 is SVGIG (reference sequence). The V and J ends lost 3 bases and 3 bases, in that order; junction bases with no gene match: 4. CDR3 sequence (DNA): TGTGCCTGGAGCCGACAGGGAGCTAATGAAAAACTGTTTTTT. Amino acid sequence: CAWSRQGANEKLFF.